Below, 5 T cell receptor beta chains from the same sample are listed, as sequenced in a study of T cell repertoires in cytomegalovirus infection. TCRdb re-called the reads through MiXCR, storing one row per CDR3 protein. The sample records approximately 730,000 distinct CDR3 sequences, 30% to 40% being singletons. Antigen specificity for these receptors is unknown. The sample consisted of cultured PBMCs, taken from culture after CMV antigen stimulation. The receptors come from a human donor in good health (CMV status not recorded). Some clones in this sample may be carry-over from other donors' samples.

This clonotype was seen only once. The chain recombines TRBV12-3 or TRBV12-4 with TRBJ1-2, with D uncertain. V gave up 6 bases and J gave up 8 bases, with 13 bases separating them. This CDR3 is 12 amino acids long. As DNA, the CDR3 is TGTGCCAGCAGCGGAACAAACTGGGGCTACACCTTC. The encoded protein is CASSGTNWGYTF.

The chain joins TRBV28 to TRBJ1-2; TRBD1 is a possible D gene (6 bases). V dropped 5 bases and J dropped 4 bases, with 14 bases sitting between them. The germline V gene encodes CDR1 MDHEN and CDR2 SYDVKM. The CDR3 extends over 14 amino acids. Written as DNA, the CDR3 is TGTGCCAGCAGTGGCTCACTGACAGGCTATGGCTACACCTTC. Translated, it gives CASSGSLTGYGYTF.

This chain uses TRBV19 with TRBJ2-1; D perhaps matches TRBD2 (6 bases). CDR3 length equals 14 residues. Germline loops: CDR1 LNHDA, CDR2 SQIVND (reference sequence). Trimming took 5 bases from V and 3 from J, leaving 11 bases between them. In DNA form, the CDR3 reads TGTGCCAGTAGTCGACTAGAACTCTACAATGAGCAGTTCTTC. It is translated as CASSRLELYNEQFF.

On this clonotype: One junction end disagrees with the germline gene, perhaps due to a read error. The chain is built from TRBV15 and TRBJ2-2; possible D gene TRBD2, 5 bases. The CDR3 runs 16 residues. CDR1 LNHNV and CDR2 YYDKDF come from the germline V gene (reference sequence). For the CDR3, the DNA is TGTGCCACCAGCAGAGTAACGGGTGCGAACACCGGGGAGCAGTTTTTT. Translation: CATSRVTGANTGEQFF. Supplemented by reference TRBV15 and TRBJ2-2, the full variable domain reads DAMVIQNPRYQVTQFGKPVTLSCSQTLNHNVMYWYQQKSSQAPKLLFHYYDKDFNNEADTPDNFQSRRPNTSFCFLDIRSPGLGDTAMYLCATSRVTGANTGEQFFGEGSRLTVL.

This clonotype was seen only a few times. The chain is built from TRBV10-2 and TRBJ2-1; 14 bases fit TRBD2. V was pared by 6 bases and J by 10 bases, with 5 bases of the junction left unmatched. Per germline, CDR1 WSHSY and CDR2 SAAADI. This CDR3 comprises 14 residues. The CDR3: CASRGLAGDGEQFF. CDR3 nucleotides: TGCGCCAGCAGGGGACTAGCGGGAGACGGGGAGCAGTTCTTC.